This T cell receptor (beta chain) was obtained from a study of vaccination effects on CD4 cells after COVID-19. Study information: After the second dose, samples were taken at median day 72. Overall study findings and caveats: Marked clonal contraction of both clone types appeared late after vaccination.

Measured with immunoSEQ multiplex PCR; TCRdb has only the in-frame clones, and not every one. This sample carries some 68,000 clones, 75% to 85% of them seen once, and the ten largest clones take 1.2%. Prior to sequencing, the ViraFEST assay stimulated PBMC with viral peptide pools, which expanded the antigen-specific CD4+ T cells. Culture lasted about nine days before CD4+ T cell isolation. Participants completed two doses of the BNT162b2 or mRNA-1273 vaccine. Replacing half the medium with IL-2 medium was done on days 3 and 7. The CDR3 totals 15 residues. The V gene's germline CDR1 is KGHSH and CDR2 LQKENI. Trimming took 5 bases from V and 8 from J, leaving 21 bases between them. Notes on this clone: The antigen remains unidentified.

The chain employs TRBV18 and TRBJ1-2; weak D call: TRBD1 (6 bases). This TCR was sampled from a human donor who received a COVID-19 vaccine. The material sequenced was CD4+ T cells from PBMCs cultured with HCoV-229E spike peptides, taken after COVID-19 vaccination. The CDR3 coding sequence is TGTGCCAGCTCAAGCCGGACAGACCCTATGGAGGGCTACACCTTC. Protein: CASSSRTDPMEGYTF. Full variable domain (rest looked up from reference TRBV18 and TRBJ1-2): NAGVMQNPRHLVRRRGQEARLRCSPMKGHSHVYWYRQLPEEGLKFMVYLQKENIIDESGMPKERFSAEFPKEGPSILRIQQVVRGDSAAYFCASSSRTDPMEGYTFGSGTRLTVV.